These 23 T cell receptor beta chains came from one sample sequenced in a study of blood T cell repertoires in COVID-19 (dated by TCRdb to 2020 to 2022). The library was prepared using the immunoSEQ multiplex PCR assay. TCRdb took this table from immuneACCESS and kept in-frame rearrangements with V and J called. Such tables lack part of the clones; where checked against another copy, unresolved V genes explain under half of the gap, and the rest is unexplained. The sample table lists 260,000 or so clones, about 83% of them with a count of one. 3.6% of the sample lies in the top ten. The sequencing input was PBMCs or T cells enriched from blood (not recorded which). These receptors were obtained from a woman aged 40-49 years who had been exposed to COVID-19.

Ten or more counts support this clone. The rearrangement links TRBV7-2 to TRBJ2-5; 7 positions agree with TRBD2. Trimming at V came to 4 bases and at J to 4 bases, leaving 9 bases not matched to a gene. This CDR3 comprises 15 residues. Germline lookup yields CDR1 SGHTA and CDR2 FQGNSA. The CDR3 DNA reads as TGTGCCAGCAGCTACTCCTCTAGCGGAATAGAGACCCAGTACTTC. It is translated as CASSYSSSGIETQYF.

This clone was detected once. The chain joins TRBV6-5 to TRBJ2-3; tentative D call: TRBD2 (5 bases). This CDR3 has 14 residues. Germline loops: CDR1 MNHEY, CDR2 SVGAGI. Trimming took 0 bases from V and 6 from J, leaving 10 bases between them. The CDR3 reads CASSYSDSGDTQYF. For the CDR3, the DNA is TGTGCCAGCAGTTACTCAGACTCGGGGGATACGCAGTATTTT.

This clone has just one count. The CDR3: CASSRDRNSPLHF. The CDR3 DNA reads TGTGCCAGTAGCCGGGACAGAAATTCACCCCTCCACTTT. V usage is TRBV19 and J usage is TRBJ1-6; 7 bases align to TRBD1. Germline V gene data show CDR1 as LNHDA and CDR2 as SQIVND (reference sequence). This CDR3 has 13 amino acids. The ends lost 6 bases at V and 7 bases at J; junction bases unmatched: 3.

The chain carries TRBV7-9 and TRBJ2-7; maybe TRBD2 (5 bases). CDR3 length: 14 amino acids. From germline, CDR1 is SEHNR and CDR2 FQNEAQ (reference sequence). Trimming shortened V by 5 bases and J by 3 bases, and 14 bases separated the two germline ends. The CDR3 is CASSPRVEGYEQYF. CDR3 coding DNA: TGTGCCAGCAGCCCCCGCGTCGAGGGCTACGAGCAGTACTTC.

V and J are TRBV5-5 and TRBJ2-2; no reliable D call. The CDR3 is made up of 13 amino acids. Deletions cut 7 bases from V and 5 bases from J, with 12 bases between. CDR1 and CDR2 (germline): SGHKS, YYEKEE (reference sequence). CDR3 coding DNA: TGTGCCAGCGCGCTGGTCGGTACCGGGGAGCTGTTTTTT. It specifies CASALVGTGELFF.

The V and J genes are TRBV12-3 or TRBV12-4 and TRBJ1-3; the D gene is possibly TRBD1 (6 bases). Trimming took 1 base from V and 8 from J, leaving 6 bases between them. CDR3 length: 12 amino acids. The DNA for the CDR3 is TGTGCCAGCAGTTTAGGACAGGACACCATATATTTT. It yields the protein CASSLGQDTIYF.

The CDR3 region has the DNA TGTGCCAGCAGTGAACATCCGGGACAGCGGAATTCACCCCTCCACTTT. The encoded protein is CASSEHPGQRNSPLHF. The rearrangement uses TRBV6-1 and TRBJ1-6, with TRBD1 matching 7 bases. The CDR3 sequence is 16 residues long. Losses at the gene ends were 2 bases for V and 7 bases for J; bases not matched to a gene: 8. Germline values: CDR1 MNHNS, CDR2 SASEGT.

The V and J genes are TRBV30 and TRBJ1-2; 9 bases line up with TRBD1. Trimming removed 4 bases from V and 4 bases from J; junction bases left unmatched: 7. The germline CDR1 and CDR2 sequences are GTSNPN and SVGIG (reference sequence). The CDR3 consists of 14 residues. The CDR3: CAWTPDRGGYGYTF. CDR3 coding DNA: TGTGCCTGGACCCCGGACAGGGGTGGCTATGGCTACACCTTC.

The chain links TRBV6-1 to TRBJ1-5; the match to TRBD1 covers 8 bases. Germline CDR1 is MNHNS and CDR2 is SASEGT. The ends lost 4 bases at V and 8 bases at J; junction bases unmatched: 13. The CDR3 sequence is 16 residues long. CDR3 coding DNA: TGTGCCAGCAGTGCAAGATCGACAGGGGCGGATGAGCCCCAGCATTTT. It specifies CASSARSTGADEPQHF.

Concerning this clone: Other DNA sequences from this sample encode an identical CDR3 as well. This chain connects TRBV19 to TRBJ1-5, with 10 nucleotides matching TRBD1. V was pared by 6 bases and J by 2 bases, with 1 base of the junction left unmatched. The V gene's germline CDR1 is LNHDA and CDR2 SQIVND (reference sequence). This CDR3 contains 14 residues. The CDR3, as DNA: TGTGCCAGTAGCGGGACAGGGGGCAATCAGCCCCAGCATTTT. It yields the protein CASSGTGGNQPQHF.

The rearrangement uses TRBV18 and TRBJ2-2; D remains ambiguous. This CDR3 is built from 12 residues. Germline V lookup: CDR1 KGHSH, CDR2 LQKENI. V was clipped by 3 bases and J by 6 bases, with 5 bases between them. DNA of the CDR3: TGTGCCAGCTCACCCGACTCCGGGGAGCTGTTTTTT. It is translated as CASSPDSGELFF.

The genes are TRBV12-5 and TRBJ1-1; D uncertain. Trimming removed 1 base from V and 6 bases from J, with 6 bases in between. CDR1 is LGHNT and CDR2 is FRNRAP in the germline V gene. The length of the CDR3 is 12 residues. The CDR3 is CASGLGLAEAFF. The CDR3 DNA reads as TGTGCTAGTGGTTTGGGGTTAGCTGAAGCTTTCTTT.

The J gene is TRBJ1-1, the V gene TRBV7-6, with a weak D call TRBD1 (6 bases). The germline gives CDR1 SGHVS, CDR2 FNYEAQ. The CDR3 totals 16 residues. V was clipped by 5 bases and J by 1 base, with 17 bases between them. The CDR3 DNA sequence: TGTGCCAGCAGCCGAAGAACAGGGTTGACGAACACTGAAGCTTTCTTT. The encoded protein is CASSRRTGLTNTEAFF.

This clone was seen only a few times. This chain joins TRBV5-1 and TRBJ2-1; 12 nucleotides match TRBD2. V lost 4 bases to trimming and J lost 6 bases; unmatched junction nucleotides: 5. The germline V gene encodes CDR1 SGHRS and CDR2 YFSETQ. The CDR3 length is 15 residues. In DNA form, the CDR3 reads TGCGCCAGCAGCACAGGACTAGCGGGGATCAATGAGCAGTTCTTC. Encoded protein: CASSTGLAGINEQFF.

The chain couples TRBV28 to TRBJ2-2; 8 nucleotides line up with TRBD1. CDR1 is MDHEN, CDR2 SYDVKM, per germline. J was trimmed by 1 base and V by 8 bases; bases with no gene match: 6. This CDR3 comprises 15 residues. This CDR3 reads CASVTGTGNTGELFF. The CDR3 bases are TGTGCCAGCGTAACCGGGACAGGGAACACCGGGGAGCTGTTTTTT.

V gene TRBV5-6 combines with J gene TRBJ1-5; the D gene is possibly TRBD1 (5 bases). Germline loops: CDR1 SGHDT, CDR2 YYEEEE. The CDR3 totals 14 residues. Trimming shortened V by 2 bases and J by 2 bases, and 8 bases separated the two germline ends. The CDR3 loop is CASSFGRGNQPQHF. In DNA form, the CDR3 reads TGTGCCAGCAGCTTCGGCAGGGGCAATCAGCCCCAGCATTTT.

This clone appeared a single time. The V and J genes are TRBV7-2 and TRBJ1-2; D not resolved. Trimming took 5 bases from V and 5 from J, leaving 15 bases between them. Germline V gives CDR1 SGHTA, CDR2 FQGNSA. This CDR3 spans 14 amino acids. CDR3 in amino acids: CASSHRSLGYGYTF. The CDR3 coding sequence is TGTGCCAGCAGCCACCGGAGCCTTGGGTATGGCTACACCTTC.

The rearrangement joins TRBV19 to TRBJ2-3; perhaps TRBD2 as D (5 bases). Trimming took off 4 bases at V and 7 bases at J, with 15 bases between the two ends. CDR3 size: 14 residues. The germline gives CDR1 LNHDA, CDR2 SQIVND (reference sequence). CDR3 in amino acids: CASSSQLSGYTQYF. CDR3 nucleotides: TGTGCCAGTAGTAGCCAGCTTTCGGGATATACGCAGTATTTT.

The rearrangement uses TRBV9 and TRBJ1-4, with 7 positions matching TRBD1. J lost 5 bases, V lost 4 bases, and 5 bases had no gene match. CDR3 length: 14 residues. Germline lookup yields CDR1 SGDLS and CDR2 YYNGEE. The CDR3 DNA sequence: TGTGCCAGCAGCCCCCCAGGGGGAAATGAAAAACTGTTTTTT. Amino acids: CASSPPGGNEKLFF.

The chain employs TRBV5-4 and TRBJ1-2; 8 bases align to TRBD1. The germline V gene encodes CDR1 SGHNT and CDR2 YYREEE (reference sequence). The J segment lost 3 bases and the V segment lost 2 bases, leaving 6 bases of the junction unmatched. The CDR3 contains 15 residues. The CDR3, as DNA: TGTGCCAGCAGCTTCCCGGACAGGGCGGACTATGGCTACACCTTC. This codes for CASSFPDRADYGYTF.

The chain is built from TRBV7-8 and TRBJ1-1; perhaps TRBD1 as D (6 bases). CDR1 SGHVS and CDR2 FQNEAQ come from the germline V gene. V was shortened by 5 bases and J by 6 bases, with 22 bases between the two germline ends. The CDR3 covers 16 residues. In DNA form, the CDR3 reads TGTGCCAGCAGCCCAACCGGCAGGGGTCGGGTGGCTGAAGCTTTCTTT. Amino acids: CASSPTGRGRVAEAFF.

CDR3 region: CASSFSPADIGATNEKLFF. CDR3 coding DNA: TGTGCCAGCAGTTTCTCCCCCGCGGACATCGGAGCAACTAATGAAAAACTGTTTTTT. This chain links TRBV28 with TRBJ1-4; TRBD1 is a possible D gene (5 bases). This CDR3 region has 19 residues. Germline V gene lookup returns CDR1 MDHEN and CDR2 SYDVKM. V was clipped by 3 bases and J by 0 bases, with 20 bases between them. The variable domain in full, with the rest retrieved from reference TRBV28 and TRBJ1-4, is DVKVTQSSRYLVKRTGEKVFLECVQDMDHENMFWYRQDPGLGLRLIYFSYDVKMKEKGDIPEGYSVSREKKERFSLILESASTNQTSMYLCASSFSPADIGATNEKLFFGSGTQLSVL.

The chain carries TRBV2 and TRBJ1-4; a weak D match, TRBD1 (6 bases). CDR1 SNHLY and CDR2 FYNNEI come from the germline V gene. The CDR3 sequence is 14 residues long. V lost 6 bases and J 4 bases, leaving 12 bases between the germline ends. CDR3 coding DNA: TGTGCCAGCAGACAGGGCGATGGTAATGAAAAACTGTTTTTT. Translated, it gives CASRQGDGNEKLFF. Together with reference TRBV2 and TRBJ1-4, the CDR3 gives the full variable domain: EPEVTQTPSHQVTQMGQEVILRCVPISNHLYFYWYRQILGQKVEFLVSFYNNEISEKSEIFDDQFSVERPDGSNFTLKIRSTKLEDSAMYFCASRQGDGNEKLFFGSGTQLSVL.